This T cell receptor (beta chain) was profiled in a study of response to subunit inactivated influenza vaccine. A few counts support this clonotype. The CDR3 contains 12 residues. Trimming removed 0 bases from V and 10 bases from J, with 4 bases in between. Germline CDR1 reads SGHDN; CDR2 reads FVKESK. MiXCR was run by TCRdb on the RT-PCR reads, yielding one entry per CDR3 protein. The sample carries about 540,000 distinct CDR3 sequences, under 30% recorded once. The same data also went into a second study, on T cells expressing NK-cell markers. That study adds: Scientists made TCR beta cDNA using 5'RACE template switching with UMIs. NKG2C+ dominant clonotype frequencies in 5 or 6 donors were about 1.0-8% of CD8+ T cells.

The sequence was obtained from a middle-aged man who received an inactivated influenza vaccine. The chain uses TRBV14 and TRBJ1-6; D is ambiguous. The source was CD4+ T cells sorted from PBMCs, collected 11 to 12 days after vaccination. The CDR3 loop is CASSQDWSPLHF. DNA for the CDR3: TGTGCCAGCAGCCAAGATTGGTCACCCCTCCACTTT.